These 20 T cell receptor beta chains were all obtained from the same sample, sequenced in a study of blood T cell repertoires in COVID-19. Data came from immunoSEQ multiplex PCR; TCRdb stores just in-frame clones and leaves some out. Here the sample spans hundreds of thousands of clones, roughly 89% being singletons. The specimen sequenced was peripheral blood. The origin of the receptors is a woman aged 45 to 65 with COVID-19, enrolled during active disease.

The count of this clone is one. This chain connects TRBV5-4 to TRBJ1-3; 8 nucleotides line up with TRBD1. CDR1 is SGHNT and CDR2 is YYREEE in the germline V gene (reference sequence). Trimming took 4 bases from V and 2 from J; bases not matched to a gene: 11. This CDR3 has 17 residues. The CDR3 region is CASSPRNPTGAGNTIYF. The CDR3 DNA follows: TGTGCCAGCAGCCCCCGAAACCCGACAGGGGCTGGAAACACCATATATTTT. The full variable domain, its missing parts supplied by reference TRBV5-4 and TRBJ1-3, is ETGVTQSPTHLIKTRGQQVTLRCSSQSGHNTVSWYQQALGQGPQFIFQYYREEENGRGNFPPRFSGLQFPNYSSELNVNALELDDSALYLCASSPRNPTGAGNTIYFGEGSWLTVV.

CDR3 protein: CASSLSGDSPLHF. CDR3 in DNA: TGTGCCAGCAGCTTAAGTGGAGATTCACCCCTCCACTTT. V usage is TRBV5-5 and J usage is TRBJ1-6; unclear D gene. The CDR3 length is 13 residues. Germline-derived CDR1 and CDR2 are SGHKS and YYEKEE (reference sequence). Deletions cut 2 bases from V and 8 bases from J, with 8 bases between.

This chain joins TRBV4-1 and TRBJ2-6; TRBD2 might be the D (6 bases). This CDR3 comprises 17 residues. Trimming took 0 bases from V and 2 from J, leaving 11 bases between them. Germline lookup yields CDR1 MGHRA and CDR2 YSYEKL. The CDR3 is CASSQERVAAGANVLTF. The DNA for the CDR3 is TGCGCCAGCAGCCAAGAAAGGGTAGCGGCTGGGGCCAACGTCCTGACTTTC.

The chain uses TRBV4-1 and TRBJ1-2; TRBD1 is a possible D gene (5 bases). Germline V gene lookup returns CDR1 MGHRA and CDR2 YSYEKL. The CDR3 consists of 15 residues. V was shortened by 0 bases and J by 6 bases, with 14 bases between the two germline ends. The CDR3 is CASSQDPGGVDGYTF. The CDR3 nucleotides read TGCGCCAGCAGCCAAGACCCCGGGGGGGTGGATGGCTACACCTTC.

The genes are TRBV14 and TRBJ2-7, with 7 bases aligning to TRBD1. The V segment lost 6 bases and the J segment 6 bases; nucleotides outside the gene matches: 8. This CDR3 region has 13 residues. Germline CDR1 reads SGHDN; CDR2 reads FVKESK. CDR3 protein: CASSLDRVGEQYF. The CDR3 nucleotides are TGTGCCAGCAGTCTTGACAGGGTGGGCGAGCAGTACTTC.

This clone has only one observation. The chain uses TRBV7-7 and TRBJ2-2; 11 bases align to TRBD2. CDR1 and CDR2 from the germline V gene are SSHAT and FNYEAQ (reference sequence). This CDR3 is built from 15 residues. J gave up 6 bases and V 5 bases, and 5 bases lay outside the gene matches. The CDR3 DNA sequence: TGTGCCAGCAGCCCACTAGCGGGGGCCCCCGGGGAGCTGTTTTTT. Its translation is CASSPLAGAPGELFF.

The V gene is TRBV2, the J gene TRBJ2-1; D perhaps matches TRBD2 (5 bases). This CDR3 is 13 amino acids long. V gave up 7 bases and J gave up 6 bases, with 13 bases separating them. Per germline, CDR1 SNHLY and CDR2 FYNNEI. CDR3 coding DNA: TGTGCCAGCACCGGCGGGCGCCTCAATGAGCAGTTCTTC. Its translation: CASTGGRLNEQFF.

This clone was observed once. J is TRBJ2-1 and V is TRBV5-4, with 8 bases lining up with TRBD2. J lost 6 bases, V lost 6 bases, and 8 bases had no gene match. The CDR3 is 14 residues long. Germline CDR1 is SGHNT and CDR2 is YYREEE (reference sequence). The CDR3 DNA sequence: TGTGCCAGCACTTACCGCGGGGGGAGCAATGAGCAGTTCTTC. Its translation is CASTYRGGSNEQFF.

The count of this clone is one. V usage is TRBV7-8 and J usage is TRBJ1-4; TRBD1 is a possible D gene (5 bases). V was pared by 3 bases and J by 8 bases, with 13 bases between. Per the germline V gene, CDR1 is SGHVS and CDR2 is FQNEAQ. The CDR3 length is 14 residues. The CDR3: CASSFGGDREKLFF. DNA of the CDR3: TGTGCCAGCAGCTTTGGAGGGGATCGGGAAAAACTGTTTTTT.

The chain joins TRBV6-1 to TRBJ2-3, with D perhaps TRBD2 (7 bases). Per germline, CDR1 MNHNS and CDR2 SASEGT. V gave up 2 bases and J gave up 2 bases, with 11 bases separating them. The CDR3 is 15 residues long. The CDR3 bases are TGTGCCAGCAGTGAAAGGGGGGGGCCCACAGATACGCAGTATTTT. Translation gives CASSERGGPTDTQYF.

V is TRBV25-1 and J is TRBJ1-2; D not resolved. Trimming stripped 5 bases from V and 4 bases from J, with 8 bases between. The V gene's germline CDR1 is MGHDK and CDR2 SYGVNS. This CDR3 has 12 amino acids. CDR3 loop: CASSSSGYGYTF. CDR3 coding DNA: TGTGCCAGCAGTTCTAGCGGCTATGGCTACACCTTC.

The V and J genes are TRBV29-1 and TRBJ1-1; 8 nucleotides line up with TRBD1. This CDR3 has 12 amino acids. Germline trimming cut 7 bases from V and 4 bases from J; bases unmatched to any gene: 5. Germline loops: CDR1 SQVTM, CDR2 ANQGSEA. The CDR3 DNA reads TGCAGCGCCAAACAGGGGGGCACTGAAGCTTTCTTT. Its protein is CSAKQGGTEAFF.

This chain joins TRBV5-1 and TRBJ1-1; D is ambiguous. V was cut by 2 bases and J by 1 base, with 9 bases left in between. Per germline, CDR1 SGHRS and CDR2 YFSETQ. This CDR3 comprises 14 residues. Here the CDR3 DNA reads TGCGCCAGCAGCTTTTATGAGGGGAACACTGAAGCTTTCTTT. Amino acids: CASSFYEGNTEAFF.

This clone came up a few times. This chain joins TRBV4-1 and TRBJ1-6, with 7 bases fitting TRBD1. Germline loops: CDR1 MGHRA, CDR2 YSYEKL. Trimming at V came to 0 bases and at J to 6 bases, leaving 2 bases not matched to a gene. There are 15 residues in the CDR3. CDR3 DNA: TGCGCCAGCAGCCAAGATGACAGGGTTAATTCACCCCTCCACTTT. Translation gives CASSQDDRVNSPLHF.

This CDR3 is CASSPKVGGTGANVLTF. For the CDR3, the DNA is TGTGCCAGTAGTCCCAAGGTGGGGGGTACTGGGGCCAACGTCCTGACTTTC. The chain combines TRBV19 with TRBJ2-6, with D possibly matching TRBD2 (6 bases). The CDR3 is made up of 17 amino acids. CDR1 is LNHDA, CDR2 SQIVND, per germline (reference sequence). V lost 5 bases to trimming and J lost 2 bases, with 16 bases between them.

The chain carries TRBV7-3 and TRBJ1-1; TRBD1 matches at 7 bases. Trimming removed 1 base from V and 0 bases from J; junction bases left unmatched: 2. Per germline, CDR1 SGHTA and CDR2 FQGTGA. This CDR3 contains 15 residues. The CDR3 DNA follows: TGTGCCAGCAGCTTAAAGGGACAGTTGAACACTGAAGCTTTCTTT. Amino acid sequence: CASSLKGQLNTEAFF.

The CDR3 sequence is CASGELAGYGYTF. Written as DNA, the CDR3 is TGTGCCTCGGGGGAGCTCGCGGGTTATGGCTACACCTTC. This sequence joins TRBV30 and TRBJ1-2; D might be TRBD1 (5 bases). Trimming took off 7 bases at V and 5 bases at J, with 17 bases between the two ends. Germline V lookup: CDR1 GTSNPN, CDR2 SVGIG (reference sequence). This CDR3 comprises 13 residues.

This chain links TRBV13 with TRBJ1-4; the D gene is possibly TRBD1 (6 bases). The CDR3 runs to 14 residues. V was cut by 4 bases and J by 7 bases, with 13 bases left in between. Germline-derived CDR1 and CDR2 are PRHDT and FYEKMQ (reference sequence). The CDR3 region is CASSSRQEAEKLFF. In DNA form, the CDR3 reads TGTGCCAGCAGCTCAAGACAGGAAGCTGAAAAACTGTTTTTT.

The gene calls are TRBV2 and TRBJ1-2, with TRBD1 matching over 9 bases. The CDR3 spans 16 residues. With V trimmed by 8 bases and J by 1 base, 11 bases remained unmatched. CDR1 is SNHLY, CDR2 FYNNEI, per germline. CDR3 in amino acids: CASGGHRGRGNYGYTF. DNA for the CDR3: TGTGCCAGCGGGGGGCACAGGGGGCGCGGTAACTATGGCTACACCTTC.

The genes are TRBV12-5 and TRBJ1-1; D remains unclear. The ends were cut back, 7 bases at V and 1 base at J, with 10 bases in the middle. In germline, CDR1 is LGHNT, CDR2 FRNRAP. The CDR3 has 13 amino acids. CDR3 bases: TGTGCTAGTGTCCGTAGAGGGAACACTGAAGCTTTCTTT. This translates into CASVRRGNTEAFF. The full variable domain, in which reference TRBV12-5 and TRBJ1-1 provide the parts outside the CDR3, is DARVTQTPRHKVTEMGQEVTMRCQPILGHNTVFWYRQTMMQGLELLAYFRNRAPLDDSGMPKDRFSAEMPDATLATLKIQPSEPRDSAVYFCASVRRGNTEAFFGQGTRLTVV.